The 21 T cell receptor beta chains presented below share a single source sample, sequenced in a study of long-term antiretroviral therapy in people with HIV. Investigators performed immunoSEQ version v3.0 at survey level. Profiling relied on immunoSEQ multiplex PCR, and the TCRdb table lists in-frame clones only, not all of them. The sample shows 20,000 to 25,000 clones, around three quarters of them seen only once. The sequencing used unsorted PBMCs, collected 1.1 years before starting antiretroviral therapy. Receptors were obtained from a middle-aged woman with HIV.

This clone was detected a few times. This chain uses TRBV30 with TRBJ2-7; D not resolved. This CDR3 contains 12 residues. Germline V gives CDR1 GTSNPN, CDR2 SVGIG (reference sequence). Trimming removed 3 bases from V and 7 bases from J, with 13 bases in between. The CDR3 DNA reads as TGTGCCTGGAGCGGCCAGGTGGGTGAGCAGTACTTC. Protein: CAWSGQVGEQYF.

This clone appeared a few times. V gene TRBV5-4 combines with J gene TRBJ2-5; possible D gene TRBD1, 5 bases. With 0 bases removed from V and 4 bases from J, the gap between germline ends came to 7 bases. The CDR3 is made up of 13 amino acids. CDR1 is SGHNT and CDR2 is YYREEE in the germline V gene (reference sequence). The CDR3 bases are TGTGCCAGCAGCTTGGGACAGTTAGAGACCCAGTACTTC. Its translation is CASSLGQLETQYF.

This clone has just a few counts. This chain joins TRBV7-9 and TRBJ2-3; TRBD2 matches at 9 bases. The CDR3 is 15 amino acids. V shed 5 bases and J 4 bases; nucleotides not matched to a gene: 7. Germline V lookup: CDR1 SEHNR, CDR2 FQNEAQ (reference sequence). CDR3 residues: CASSQAGGAPDTQYF. The CDR3 DNA is TGTGCCAGCAGCCAGGCGGGAGGGGCCCCAGATACGCAGTATTTT.

This clone was recorded a few times. The J gene is TRBJ1-1, the V gene TRBV10-1; D may be TRBD1 (5 bases). The CDR3 contains 13 residues. The V and J ends lost 1 base and 7 bases respectively, with 10 bases between them. Germline loops: CDR1 WNHNN, CDR2 SYGVQD (reference sequence). The CDR3 protein is CASSEYRTLEAFF. In DNA, the CDR3 is TGCGCCAGCAGTGAGTATCGGACACTTGAAGCTTTCTTT.

The chain combines TRBV5-4 with TRBJ2-5, with D perhaps TRBD2 (5 bases). From germline, CDR1 is SGHNT and CDR2 YYREEE (reference sequence). V was clipped by 5 bases and J by 2 bases, with 10 bases between them. The CDR3 contains 13 residues. The CDR3 is CASSSGSQETQYF. Here the CDR3 DNA reads TGTGCCAGCAGTTCGGGGTCGCAAGAGACCCAGTACTTC.

This clone was seen more than once but under ten times. CDR3 in amino acids: CASSVGSRQAKQLFF. As DNA, the CDR3 is TGTGCCAGCAGCGTAGGCTCTAGACAGGCGAAGCAGCTGTTTTTT. The chain carries TRBV9 and TRBJ2-2; D is perhaps TRBD1 (6 bases). Germline V gene lookup returns CDR1 SGDLS and CDR2 YYNGEE. This CDR3 is 15 amino acids long. Trimming removed 0 bases from V and 12 bases from J, with 18 bases in between.

V is TRBV19 and J is TRBJ2-1; D unclear. Trimming cost V 7 bases and J 5 bases, with 9 bases left between them. The CDR3 is 12 amino acids. CDR1 LNHDA and CDR2 SQIVND come from the germline V gene (reference sequence). As DNA, the CDR3 is TGTGCCAGTATGAACAGAAACAATGAGCAGTTCTTC. This codes for CASMNRNNEQFF.

This clone was observed a handful of times. The chain carries TRBV27 and TRBJ2-1, with D unresolved. Trimming removed 6 bases from V and 7 bases from J, with 13 bases in between. The CDR3 extends over 13 amino acids. Germline CDR1 MNHEY, CDR2 SMNVEV (reference sequence). The CDR3 DNA reads TGTGCCAGCAGCTCATCTGGCAGAAATGAGCAGTTCTTC. Its translation is CASSSSGRNEQFF.

V and J are TRBV13 and TRBJ2-1; a possible D gene is TRBD2 (6 bases). The germline V gene has CDR1 PRHDT and CDR2 FYEKMQ (reference sequence). Trimming pared 1 base from V and 2 bases from J, leaving 9 bases between. This CDR3 is built from 15 residues. The CDR3 loop reads CASSLEGGTYNEQFF. The CDR3 DNA sequence: TGTGCCAGCAGCTTAGAGGGCGGGACCTACAATGAGCAGTTCTTC.

CDR3 in amino acids: CASSLTTGGAGELFF. The CDR3 coding sequence is TGTGCCAGCAGCTTAACGACAGGGGGGGCCGGGGAGCTGTTTTTT. The chain is built from TRBV11-2 and TRBJ2-2; TRBD1 matches 9 bases. V lost 2 bases and J lost 6; bases outside the gene matches: 4. The CDR3 has 15 residues. The germline CDR1 and CDR2 sequences are SGHAT and FQNNGV.

The CDR3 DNA sequence: TGTGCCAGCTCATCACTAGCGTACTCCTACAATGAGCAGTTCTTC. It codes for CASSSLAYSYNEQFF. The V and J genes are TRBV18 and TRBJ2-1; 7 bases map to TRBD2. The CDR3 consists of 15 residues. Germline loops: CDR1 KGHSH, CDR2 LQKENI. Unmatched junction bases numbered 4, after V lost 5 bases and J lost 0 bases.

The rearrangement links TRBV5-1 to TRBJ2-1; D ambiguous. V lost 0 bases, J lost 2 bases, and 6 bases lay in between. The CDR3 sequence is 14 residues long. Germline CDR1 SGHRS, CDR2 YFSETQ. The chain's CDR3 is CASSLETAYNEQFF. The CDR3 DNA reads TGCGCCAGCAGCTTGGAGACGGCCTACAATGAGCAGTTCTTC.

The chain carries TRBV2 and TRBJ2-5; perhaps TRBD2 as D (6 bases). Germline lookup yields CDR1 SNHLY and CDR2 FYNNEI. CDR3 length equals 13 residues. Trimming left V 8 bases short and J 2 bases short, with 12 bases between. The CDR3 loop is CASSTEGQETQYF. The DNA of the CDR3 is TGTGCCAGCTCAACGGAGGGGCAAGAGACCCAGTACTTC.

The gene calls are TRBV6-1 and TRBJ1-1, with D uncertain. The V and J ends lost 1 base and 5 bases respectively, with 11 bases between them. CDR1 is MNHNS, CDR2 SASEGT, per germline. CDR3 length equals 14 residues. The CDR3 reads CASSEGTWGTEAFF. The DNA for the CDR3 is TGTGCCAGCAGTGAAGGAACTTGGGGAACTGAAGCTTTCTTT.

In nucleotides, the CDR3 is TGCGCCAGCAGCTCCTTAGCGGGAGTGGGCAATGAGCAGTTCTTC. Its translation is CASSSLAGVGNEQFF. The genes are TRBV5-1 and TRBJ2-1, with 9 bases that match TRBD2. CDR3 length equals 15 residues. Trimming cost V 3 bases and J 6 bases; bases outside gene matches: 7. CDR1 SGHRS and CDR2 YFSETQ come from the germline V gene.

The chain recombines TRBV10-3 with TRBJ2-2; D might be TRBD2 (7 bases). CDR3 length: 15 residues. V dropped 6 bases and J dropped 4 bases, with 15 bases sitting between them. Looked up from germline, CDR1 is ENHRY and CDR2 is SYGVKD. The CDR3 DNA sequence: TGTGCCATCAGGGGAGGGGGTTCTATCACCGGGGAGCTGTTTTTT. Its protein is CAIRGGGSITGELFF.

The gene calls are TRBV21-1 and TRBJ1-1. TRBV21-1 is designated a pseudogene. The CDR3 length is 13 residues. The chain's CDR3 is CASSSPIGTEAFF. The CDR3 DNA sequence: TGTGCCAGCAGCAGTCCTATTGGGACTGAAGCTTTCTTT.

This clone was seen more than once but under ten times. This chain joins TRBV11-2 and TRBJ2-7; a weak D match, TRBD1 (5 bases). This CDR3 has 15 residues. Trimming took off 0 bases at V and 4 bases at J, with 13 bases between the two ends. From germline, CDR1 is SGHAT and CDR2 FQNNGV. CDR3 nucleotides: TGTGCCAGCAGCTTAGATCGGGCAGGGCGGTACGAGCAGTACTTC. It encodes CASSLDRAGRYEQYF.

The chain has TRBV7-2 and TRBJ2-3, with 15 bases lining up with TRBD2. Germline CDR1 is SGHTA and CDR2 is FQGNSA. This CDR3 spans 17 amino acids. Losses at the gene ends were 5 bases for V and 6 bases for J; bases not matched to a gene: 9. The CDR3 DNA reads TGTGCCAGCAGCGCTGGGACTAGCGGGGGGAGCGGCGATACGCAGTATTTT. Its translation: CASSAGTSGGSGDTQYF.

The gene calls are TRBV7-8 and TRBJ2-7; either TRBD1 or TRBD2 may supply D (5 bases each). The CDR3 contains 13 residues. Germline V gene data show CDR1 as SGHVS and CDR2 as FQNEAQ. Trimming left V 5 bases short and J 2 bases short, with 10 bases between. CDR3 residues: CASSLLGPYEQYF. The DNA of the CDR3 is TGTGCCAGCAGCCTACTGGGACCCTACGAGCAGTACTTC. Full variable domain (remainder filled in from reference TRBV7-8 and TRBJ2-7): GAGVSQSPRYKVAKRGQDVALRCDPISGHVSLFWYQQALGQGPEFLTYFQNEAQLDKSGLPSDRFFAERPEGSVSTLKIQRTQQEDSAVYLCASSLLGPYEQYFGPGTRLTVT.

This clone has a handful of counts. The rearrangement joins TRBV10-3 to TRBJ2-1; 7 bases fit TRBD2. Germline V gene data show CDR1 as ENHRY and CDR2 as SYGVKD. Germline trimming cut 4 bases from V and 9 bases from J; bases unmatched to any gene: 9. This CDR3 has 14 residues. In nucleotides, the CDR3 is TGTGCCATCAGTGCTAGGGAGGGCCCAAGTGAGCAGTTCTTC. It specifies CAISAREGPSEQFF.